This is a list of T cell receptor beta chains from one sample in a study of blood T cell repertoires in COVID-19. Sequenced by immunoSEQ multiplex PCR; TCRdb stores in-frame clones only, minus some. The profile shows 40,000 to 65,000 clones, more than 60% of them singletons. Sample: peripheral blood. Receptors originate from a human donor with active or convalescent COVID-19. The donor label of this sample is uncertain. CDR3s include the opening cysteine and the closing phenylalanine or tryptophan. A D gene is named only where the DNA matches it firmly. A clone size is listed for some rows: how often the clone was seen (once, few, many), or a class if it is expanded.

d_call,clone_size,v_call,cdr3_length,j_call,cdr3_nt,cdr3_aa
TRBD2,NA,TRBV27,15,TRBJ2-3,TGTGCCAGCAGTTTATCAGGGAGGGGTACAGATACGCAGTATTTT,CASSLSGRGTDTQYF
NA,NA,TRBV27,16,TRBJ1-6,TGTGCCAGCAGACAGGACCCGAGCTCCTATAATTCACCCCTCCACTTT,CASRQDPSSYNSPLHF
NA,NA,TRBV21-1,18,TRBJ2-3,TGTGCCAGCAGCAACCCCCTAGCGGGAGGGCCAGGGACAGATACGCAGTATTTT,CASSNPLAGGPGTDTQYF
NA,NA,TRBV6-1,14,TRBJ1-1,TGTGCCAGCAGTGAACGATCGAGGAACACTGAAGCTTTCTTT,CASSERSRNTEAFF
TRBD2,NA,TRBV24-1,18,TRBJ2-1,TGTGCCACCAGTGACTCCCGGACTAGTCTCAACCCCTACAATGAGCAGTTCTTC,CATSDSRTSLNPYNEQFF
NA,few,TRBV5-4,15,TRBJ1-2,TGTGCCAGCAGCTTGGAGGCAGGCGCTAACTATGGCTACACCTTC,CASSLEAGANYGYTF
NA,NA,TRBV7-2,16,TRBJ1-6,TGTGCCAGCAGCTTAGTCGGCGCAGGGGCAAATTCACCCCTCCACTTT,CASSLVGAGANSPLHF
NA,NA,TRBV18,16,TRBJ1-5,TGTGCCAGCTCACCTAGCAGTGCAGGGTCCGGTCAGCCCCAGCATTTT,CASSPSSAGSGQPQHF
NA,NA,TRBV5-6,16,TRBJ1-1,TGTGCCAGCAGCCCTATCAGGAACCAGGGGAACACTGAAGCTTTCTTT,CASSPIRNQGNTEAFF
TRBD1,NA,TRBV18,15,TRBJ2-1,TGTGCCAGCTCACCAGCAGTGGCAGGGGGCAATGAGCAGTTCTTC,CASSPAVAGGNEQFF
TRBD1,few,TRBV24-1,18,TRBJ2-1,TGTGCCACCAGTGGGGAAGCTGATCGGACAGGGGTCTACAATGAGCAGTTCTTC,CATSGEADRTGVYNEQFF
TRBD1,NA,TRBV7-3,15,TRBJ2-1,TGTGCCAGCAGCTTAGGACAGGGAGGCTACAATGAGCAGTTCTTC,CASSLGQGGYNEQFF
NA,NA,TRBV6-6,15,TRBJ2-1,TGTGCCAGCAGTTACTCCGGAGTTGTTAGCAATGAGCAGTTCTTC,CASSYSGVVSNEQFF
NA,NA,TRBV6-5,15,TRBJ1-6,TGTGCCAGCAGTATGTCAGGGGTTAAAAATTCACCCCTCCACTTT,CASSMSGVKNSPLHF
TRBD2,NA,TRBV7-9,16,TRBJ2-1,TGTGCCAGCAGCGGAGTGCGGACTAGCGGTTACAATGAGCAGTTCTTC,CASSGVRTSGYNEQFF
TRBD2,NA,TRBV10-3,16,TRBJ2-3,TGTGCCATCTCCTCCAGCGCGGGAGGGCCTTCAGATACGCAGTATTTT,CAISSSAGGPSDTQYF